This is a list of T cell receptor beta chains from one sample in a study of cytomegalovirus exposure and HLA in healthy donors. Repertoires were generated with immunoSEQ multiplex PCR, while TCRdb's copy carries only in-frame clones and drops some. Of around 150,000 clones in the sample, roughly 80% are singletons; the top ten hold roughly 2%. The sequencing input was PBMCs. These receptors came from a human donor in good health. CDR3s include the opening cysteine and the closing phenylalanine or tryptophan. The D gene is left open where the match is weak. A row's size may be missing; if present it is once, few, many or a size class.

clone size | J gene | V gene | D gene | CDR3 DNA | CDR3 protein
NA | TRBJ2-3 | TRBV4-2 | NA | TGTGCCAGCAGCCAAGATGGGAGCGGAGCAGATACGCAGTATTTT | CASSQDGSGADTQYF
NA | TRBJ2-7 | TRBV30 | TRBD1 | TGTGCCTGGAGCCCTCCGGACAGGGGCTACGAGCAGTACTTC | CAWSPPDRGYEQYF
NA | TRBJ2-6 | TRBV7-3 | TRBD2 | TGTGCCAGCAGCTTAGGTAGCGGGGACGTCCTGACTTTC | CASSLGSGDVLTF
NA | TRBJ2-1 | TRBV14 | TRBD2 | TGTGCCAGCAGTCGACTAGCGGAAATCAATGAGCAGTTCTTC | CASSRLAEINEQFF
NA | TRBJ2-7 | TRBV7-2 | NA | TGTGCCAGCATCGATAAGTTGGCCCCGCGGAACGAGCAGTACTTC | CASIDKLAPRNEQYF
NA | TRBJ1-2 | TRBV7-9 | TRBD1 | TGTGCCAGCAGCTATATACAGGGGAACTATGGCTACACCTTC | CASSYIQGNYGYTF
NA | TRBJ2-4 | TRBV4-3 | NA | TGCGCCAGCAGCCAAGAATCGGGTAGGGCCAAAAACATTCAGTACTTC | CASSQESGRAKNIQYF
NA | TRBJ1-1 | TRBV27 | NA | TGTGCCAGCAGTTTATCGGAGGGTAGACACACTGAAGCTTTCTTT | CASSLSEGRHTEAFF
NA | TRBJ2-1 | TRBV9 | TRBD2 | TGTGCCAGCAGCGTGACTAGCGGGGGGTACAATGAGCAGTTCTTC | CASSVTSGGYNEQFF
NA | TRBJ2-3 | TRBV5-4 | TRBD2 | TGTGCCAGCACACCGGGGGGGGCAATAGTGACAGATACGCAGTATTTT | CASTPGGAIVTDTQYF
NA | TRBJ2-1 | TRBV2 | NA | TGTGCCAGCAGTGAAGGTGCTAGCACTGAGCAGTTCTTC | CASSEGASTEQFF
NA | TRBJ1-1 | TRBV6-5 | NA | TGTGCCAGCAGTCCGGGAAGTGAAGCTTTCTTT | CASSPGSEAFF
few | TRBJ2-1 | TRBV7-9 | NA | TGTTCCAGCAGCTTGGCCCCATGGAGGCAGTTCTTC | CSSSLAPWRQFF
NA | TRBJ2-7 | TRBV7-9 | NA | TGTGCCAGCAGCGGGGGCGACGAGCAGTACTTC | CASSGGDEQYF
few | TRBJ2-3 | TRBV4-1 | TRBD1 | TGCGCCAGCAGCCCGCGACAGGGAACCACAGATACGCAGTATTTT | CASSPRQGTTDTQYF
NA | TRBJ1-6 | TRBV27 | TRBD1 | TGTGCCAGCAGTTCCATTGACAGGGGCTATAATTCACCCCTCCACTTT | CASSSIDRGYNSPLHF
NA | TRBJ2-7 | TRBV11-1 | NA | TGTGCCGCCAGTAGCAGCTCCTACGAGCAGTACTTC | CAASSSSYEQYF
NA | TRBJ2-1 | TRBV7-2 | NA | TGTGCCAGCAGCATCCGGACAGACAATGAGCAGTTCTTC | CASSIRTDNEQFF
NA | TRBJ2-7 | TRBV27 | TRBD2 | TGTGCCAGCAGTTTATCGGGAACTAGCGGGGCTTACGAGCAGTACTTC | CASSLSGTSGAYEQYF
NA | TRBJ1-5 | TRBV19 | NA | TGTGCCAGTAGTATTTACAGGAATCAGCCCCAGCATTTT | CASSIYRNQPQHF
NA | TRBJ1-1 | TRBV6-1 | TRBD1 | TGTGCCAGCAATCCGGGACAGGGATTTTTTGAAGCTTTCTTT | CASNPGQGFFEAFF
NA | TRBJ1-3 | TRBV5-4 | NA | TGTGCCAGCAGCTTGGATTCCGTCTCTGGAAACACCATATATTTT | CASSLDSVSGNTIYF
NA | TRBJ2-1 | TRBV2 | TRBD2 | TGTGCCAGCAGTGACCGGGGGGGCCGGAATGAGCAGTTCTTC | CASSDRGGRNEQFF
NA | TRBJ2-1 | TRBV27 | TRBD1 | TGTGCCAGCAAATTGGGACAGGGGGCAATAAATGAGCAGTTCTTC | CASKLGQGAINEQFF
NA | TRBJ1-5 | TRBV19 | NA | TGTGCCAGTAGTATTCAGGTAAATCAGCCCCAGCATTTT | CASSIQVNQPQHF
NA | TRBJ2-7 | TRBV19 | NA | TGTGCCAGTAGTAGAGACAGGTCAAGCTCCTACGAGCAGTACTTC | CASSRDRSSSYEQYF
few | TRBJ1-1 | TRBV5-8 | NA | TGTGCCAGCAGCTTCTTGAGGACTGAAGCTTTCTTT | CASSFLRTEAFF
NA | TRBJ2-5 | TRBV27 | TRBD1 | TGTGCCAGCAGTTCCGAGGTGACAGGGGGCTTGGAAGAGACCCAGTACTTC | CASSSEVTGGLEETQYF
NA | TRBJ1-2 | TRBV7-2 | TRBD1 | TGTGCCAGCAGCTCGGGACAGGGTTATAACTATGGCTACACCTTC | CASSSGQGYNYGYTF